This T cell receptor (beta chain) was sequenced for a study of shared clonotypes between healthy human individuals. Cells designated naive CD8 were CD45RO-negative and were positively selected for CCR7, with terminally differentiated effector memory CD45RA+ cells excluded. Sequenced by immunoSEQ multiplex PCR; TCRdb stores in-frame clones only, minus some. Counted here are about 2.2 million clones, around 93% occurring once; the ten biggest clones make up around 1.7%. The sequence came from a man younger than 35 in good health. Some clones in this sample may be carry-over from other donors' samples. The sequenced material came from naive CD8+ T cells from PBMCs.

CDR3 protein: CASSWSGSSYEQYF. The CDR3 DNA reads TGTGCCAGCAGTTGGAGCGGGAGCAGCTACGAGCAGTACTTC. The chain combines TRBV6-5 with TRBJ2-7, with 8 bases identical to TRBD2. CDR1 is MNHEY and CDR2 is SVGAGI in the germline V gene. The V and J ends lost 4 bases and 3 bases, in that order; junction bases with no gene match: 5. This CDR3 is 14 amino acids long.